What follows are 9 T cell receptor beta chains derived from one specimen sequenced in a study of blood T cell repertoires in COVID-19. Generated by immunoSEQ multiplex PCR, the TCRdb table keeps only in-frame clones and is missing some. Found here are 350,000 or so clones, around 80% of them singletons; the top ten hold roughly 3%. The sequenced sample was peripheral blood. These receptors came from a man younger than 45 with active or convalescent COVID-19.

The chain combines TRBV3-1 (or the pseudogene TRBV3-2) with TRBJ2-7, with 9 nucleotides matching TRBD2. The V and J ends lost 1 base and 0 bases, in that order; junction bases with no gene match: 4. Germline V lookup: CDR1 LGHDT, CDR2 YNNKEL (reference sequence). This CDR3 region has 16 residues. CDR3 bases: TGTGCCAGCAGCCAAGGACTAGCGGTAAGCTCCTACGAGCAGTACTTC. Translation gives CASSQGLAVSSYEQYF.

The chain recombines TRBV5-1 with TRBJ2-5; TRBD1 aligns across 8 bases. With 0 bases clipped from V and 0 bases from J, the junction kept 10 bases outside the gene matches. This CDR3 region has 18 residues. From germline, CDR1 is SGHRS and CDR2 YFSETQ. Here the CDR3 DNA reads TGCGCCAGCAGCTTGGAAAGCAGGGGGCCCCTGTACCAAGAGACCCAGTACTTC. This gives the protein CASSLESRGPLYQETQYF.

The rearrangement uses TRBV5-5 and TRBJ1-5; TRBD1 agrees at 8 bases. The germline CDR1 and CDR2 sequences are SGHKS and YYEKEE (reference sequence). This CDR3 comprises 16 residues. V shed 2 bases and J 4 bases; nucleotides not matched to a gene: 8. CDR3 nucleotide sequence: TGTGCCAGCAGCTTTTACCCAGGGGGCGCGAATCAGCCCCAGCATTTT. This sequence encodes CASSFYPGGANQPQHF.

The J gene is TRBJ1-4, the V gene TRBV28; maybe TRBD1 (6 bases). Germline values: CDR1 MDHEN, CDR2 SYDVKM. This CDR3 has 17 residues. V shed 5 bases and J shed 6 bases, with 22 bases lying between them. CDR3 DNA sequence: TGTGCCAGCAGTACACAGGACAGTAACCCTTATGATGAAAAACTGTTTTTT. Its translation: CASSTQDSNPYDEKLFF.

The chain is built from TRBV5-1 and TRBJ2-1; D possibly corresponds to TRBD2 (6 bases). There are 15 residues in the CDR3. CDR1 and CDR2 from the germline V gene are SGHRS and YFSETQ. Trimming took 0 bases from V and 7 from J, leaving 14 bases between them. The CDR3 sequence is CASSLVLSGGNEQFF. The CDR3 coding sequence is TGCGCCAGCAGCTTGGTCCTCAGCGGAGGGAATGAGCAGTTCTTC. Variable domain in full (rest from reference TRBV5-1 and TRBJ2-1): KAGVTQTPRYLIKTRGQQVTLSCSPISGHRSVSWYQQTPGQGLQFLFEYFSETQRNKGNFPGRFSGRQFSNSRSEMNVSTLELGDSALYLCASSLVLSGGNEQFFGPGTRLTVL.

This chain connects TRBV19 to TRBJ1-5; the D gene is possibly TRBD1 (5 bases). Trimming cost V 1 base and J 1 base, with 8 bases left between them. This CDR3 is built from 15 residues. CDR1 is LNHDA, CDR2 SQIVND, per germline (reference sequence). CDR3 sequence (DNA): TGTGCCAGTAGTATAGGTCCAGGGAGCAATCAGCCCCAGCATTTT. Its translation: CASSIGPGSNQPQHF.

This sequence joins TRBV7-3 and TRBJ1-2, with D maybe TRBD1 (6 bases). Germline lookup yields CDR1 SGHTA and CDR2 FQGTGA. The germline V and J ends were trimmed by 2 bases and 13 bases, with 17 bases remaining between them. The CDR3 runs 13 residues. In DNA, the CDR3 is TGTGCCAGCAGCTTAGGGGACAACGAAAGGAGCACCTTC. It codes for CASSLGDNERSTF.

The chain is built from TRBV24-1 and TRBJ2-5; D ambiguous. Germline V gene sequence: CDR1 KGHDR, CDR2 SFDVKD. This CDR3 has 14 amino acids. V lost 5 bases, J lost 1 base, and 10 bases lay in between. The chain's CDR3 is CATSGAGTQETQYF. The CDR3 DNA is TGTGCCACCAGTGGAGCAGGTACCCAAGAGACCCAGTACTTC.

This clone has more than one count but fewer than ten. This rearrangement joins TRBV19 to TRBJ1-6; D gene uncertain. The CDR3 has 16 amino acids. The germline CDR1 and CDR2 sequences are LNHDA and SQIVND (reference sequence). V gave up 4 bases and J gave up 6 bases, with 16 bases separating them. The CDR3 protein is CASSTGRKRSNSPLHF. In nucleotides, the CDR3 is TGTGCCAGTAGTACCGGACGGAAGCGGTCTAATTCACCCCTCCACTTT. The full variable domain, rest sourced from reference TRBV19 and TRBJ1-6, is DGGITQSPKYLFRKEGQNVTLSCEQNLNHDAMYWYRQDPGQGLRLIYYSQIVNDFQKGDIAEGYSVSREKKESFPLTVTSAQKNPTAFYLCASSTGRKRSNSPLHFGNGTRLTVT.